This TCR beta chain was recorded in a study of blood T cells in healthy people across ages. The second PCR ran about 7 to 12 cycles with a sample-barcoded 5' primer and J-beta primers. MiXCR, applied by TCRdb to the 5' RACE reads, yields one record per CDR3 protein. The sample lists 1.4 million or so distinct CDR3 sequences, roughly 43% seen once, with around 4% in the top ten. The TCR comes from a woman between 18 and 29 years old in good health. Input material: blood.

As DNA, the CDR3 is TGCAGTGCTAATCAAGAGCAGTACTTC. Its translation: CSANQEQYF. The V gene is TRBV20-1, the J gene TRBJ2-7; D unclear. Germline V gene sequence: CDR1 DFQATT, CDR2 SNEGSKA (reference sequence). V lost 4 bases, J lost 7 bases, and 5 bases lay in between. The CDR3 loop spans 9 amino acids.